The 23 T cell receptor beta chains reported below all come from one sample, sequenced in a study of T-cell reconstitution after alpha-beta-depleted transplantation in children. TCRbeta library construction was performed incorporating unique molecular identifiers. TCRdb used MiXCR to reprocess the PCR reads, holding one entry per CDR3 protein. The repertoire consists of about 980,000 distinct CDR3 sequences, with about 29% occurring once and the leading ten covering more than 25%. The sample consisted of PBMCs, mostly from graft donor cells, taken 360 days after TCRalphabeta/CD19-depleted stem cell transplant. The source of these receptors is a boy younger than two who had a stem cell transplant for SCID, so the T cells may come from the graft donor.

The gene calls are TRBV6-5 and TRBJ2-7; D is unclear. In germline, CDR1 is MNHEY, CDR2 SVGAGI. The CDR3 extends over 13 amino acids. V shed 3 bases and J shed 3 bases, with 9 bases lying between them. CDR3: CASSYGQVYEQYF. Written as DNA, the CDR3 is TGTGCCAGCAGTTATGGCCAGGTCTACGAGCAGTACTTC.

This clonotype appeared a few times. This sequence joins TRBV15 and TRBJ2-1, with 7 bases that match TRBD1. The CDR3 length is 15 residues. CDR1 is LNHNV and CDR2 is YYDKDF in the germline V gene (reference sequence). V trimming: 1 base; J trimming: 2 bases; junction bases outside the gene matches: 2. CDR3 coding DNA: TGTGCCACCAGCAGAGTAAGGGGGCCCTACAATGAGCAGTTCTTC. As protein: CATSRVRGPYNEQFF.

A few counts support this clonotype. V is TRBV20-1 and J is TRBJ2-3; 10 positions match TRBD1. This CDR3 is 16 amino acids long. CDR1 and CDR2 (germline): DFQATT, SNEGSKA (reference sequence). Trimming took 5 bases from V and 4 from J; bases not matched to a gene: 12. CDR3 loop: CSAEGWDRGPADTQYF. CDR3 sequence (DNA): TGCAGTGCTGAGGGATGGGACAGGGGTCCCGCAGATACGCAGTATTTT.

This clonotype was observed once. The genes are TRBV5-1 and TRBJ2-1; D gene unclear. The V gene's germline CDR1 is SGHRS and CDR2 YFSETQ. The CDR3 extends over 15 amino acids. V was cut by 0 bases and J by 6 bases, with 13 bases left in between. In nucleotides, the CDR3 is TGCGCCAGCAGCTTGGATAGCCATCCGGGCAATGAGCAGTTCTTC. Protein sequence: CASSLDSHPGNEQFF.

V is TRBV6-2 or TRBV6-3 and J is TRBJ2-1; D is uncertain. The CDR3 length is 16 residues. The germline V gene encodes CDR1 MNHEY and CDR2 SVGEGT. V lost 4 bases, J lost 3 bases, and 16 bases lay in between. CDR3: CASSSRSLKGYNEQFF. The CDR3 DNA reads TGTGCCAGCAGTTCCCGGTCACTCAAGGGCTACAATGAGCAGTTCTTC.

Many counts were recorded for this clonotype. This chain links TRBV4-3 with TRBJ2-3; D uncertain. Trimming removed 3 bases from V and 1 base from J, with 5 bases in between. The CDR3 is made up of 13 amino acids. CDR1 and CDR2 (germline): LGHNA, YSLEER. CDR3 protein: CASSQSRTDTQYF. CDR3 bases: TGCGCCAGCAGCCAGAGCCGCACAGATACGCAGTATTTT.

In this sample, this clonotype turned up a few times. The chain has TRBV24-1 and TRBJ2-1; D possibly matches TRBD1 or TRBD2 (6 bases each). This CDR3 region has 17 residues. Germline V CDR1 and CDR2: KGHDR, SFDVKD. Trimming stripped 3 bases from V and 0 bases from J, with 14 bases between. The CDR3 sequence is CATSDTTQGGSYNEQFF. CDR3 coding DNA: TGTGCCACCAGTGATACTACACAGGGAGGCTCCTACAATGAGCAGTTCTTC.

This clonotype was seen only a few times. The rearrangement uses TRBV5-1 and TRBJ1-1; a weak D match, TRBD1 (6 bases). Germline V gene sequence: CDR1 SGHRS, CDR2 YFSETQ. The CDR3 totals 14 residues. Trimming removed 2 bases from V and 4 bases from J, with 12 bases in between. The CDR3, as DNA: TGCGCCAGCAGCTTTGTACTGGACAGCACTGAAGCTTTCTTT. Its protein product is CASSFVLDSTEAFF.

There are a few counts of this clonotype. The V call is TRBV6-5, the J call TRBJ2-7; the D gene is possibly TRBD1 (6 bases). V shed 2 bases and J shed 3 bases, with 17 bases lying between them. The germline gives CDR1 MNHEY, CDR2 SVGAGI. The CDR3 has 16 residues. CDR3 DNA sequence: TGTGCCAGCAGTTACACACGCAGGGGTCGCGACTACGAGCAGTACTTC. This encodes CASSYTRRGRDYEQYF.

This clonotype showed up just a few times. This chain uses TRBV7-9 with TRBJ2-3, with TRBD1 as a possible D gene (5 bases). Germline CDR1 and CDR2: SEHNR and FQNEAQ (reference sequence). V lost 5 bases, J lost 1 base, and 16 bases lay in between. The CDR3 extends over 16 amino acids. CDR3 amino acids: CASSPWIGRGTDTQYF. CDR3 nucleotides: TGTGCCAGCAGCCCCTGGATCGGCAGGGGCACAGATACGCAGTATTTT.

This clonotype occurred many times. One junction end disagrees with the germline gene, perhaps due to a read error. The chain joins TRBV12-3 or TRBV12-4 to TRBJ2-1, with 11 bases that match TRBD2. The CDR3 covers 14 residues. The CDR3 bases are TGTGCCAGCAGTCTAGCGGGGGGACGCAATGAGCAGTTCTTC. Its protein is CASSLAGGRNEQFF.

The genes are TRBV10-3 and TRBJ1-2, with 10 bases identical to TRBD1. Looked up from germline, CDR1 is ENHRY and CDR2 is SYGVKD. This CDR3 has 14 residues. V dropped 8 bases and J dropped 5; count of bases not matched to a gene: 8. CDR3 DNA sequence: TGTGCCATCCATGGGACAGGGGTCCGTTATGGCTACACCTTC. It translates to CAIHGTGVRYGYTF.

The V call is TRBV12-3 or TRBV12-4, the J call TRBJ1-3; D not resolved. Trimming pared 3 bases from V and 0 bases from J, leaving 6 bases between. The CDR3 has 14 amino acids. The CDR3 bases are TGTGCCAGCAGTTTCGACAACTCTGGAAACACCATATATTTT. Translated, it gives CASSFDNSGNTIYF.

This clonotype was detected a few times. The chain uses TRBV5-1 and TRBJ2-3; the D gene is possibly TRBD1 (5 bases). Trimming pared 7 bases from V and 2 bases from J, leaving 14 bases between. Germline lookup yields CDR1 SGHRS and CDR2 YFSETQ. The CDR3 covers 14 residues. CDR3 coding DNA: TGCGCCAGCTTGGGTAGGGGAAACACAGATACGCAGTATTTT. It encodes CASLGRGNTDTQYF. The variable domain in full, completed from reference TRBV5-1 and TRBJ2-3, reads KAGVTQTPRYLIKTRGQQVTLSCSPISGHRSVSWYQQTPGQGLQFLFEYFSETQRNKGNFPGRFSGRQFSNSRSEMNVSTLELGDSALYLCASLGRGNTDTQYFGPGTRLTVL.

This clonotype was observed a few times. The chain uses TRBV4-2 and TRBJ1-1; 8 bases are a match to TRBD1. CDR3 length equals 16 residues. After removal of 4 bases from V and 0 bases from J, the junction contained 7 bases not matched to a gene. Germline assignment: CDR1 LGHNA and CDR2 YNFKEQ. DNA for the CDR3: TGTGCCAGCAGCCCTCGGACAGGGACTATGAACACTGAAGCTTTCTTT. This sequence encodes CASSPRTGTMNTEAFF.

The chain uses TRBV20-1 and TRBJ2-1; 7 nucleotides line up with TRBD2. V was clipped by 4 bases and J by 2 bases; unmatched bases: 2. The CDR3 is 13 residues long. Germline V gene data show CDR1 as DFQATT and CDR2 as SNEGSKA (reference sequence). The CDR3 spells CSAKGLAYNEQFF. In nucleotides, the CDR3 is TGCAGTGCTAAAGGACTAGCCTACAATGAGCAGTTCTTC.

About this clonotype itself: Sequence at one end of the junction differs from germline and may be a read error. J is TRBJ2-6 and V is TRBV12-3 or TRBV12-4, with 7 bases identical to TRBD1. This CDR3 is 19 amino acids long. CDR3 bases: TGTGCCATCAGTTCCACAGGGGACCCCCTTATACCTGGGGCCAACGTCCTGACTTTC. Translation gives CAISSTGDPLIPGANVLTF.

The gene calls are TRBV6-2 or TRBV6-3 and TRBJ2-1; TRBD1 aligns across 10 bases. From germline, CDR1 is MNHEY and CDR2 SVGEGT. This CDR3 is 12 amino acids long. Trimming took 10 bases from V and 6 from J; bases not matched to a gene: 3. The CDR3: CATRTGGNEQFF. CDR3 in DNA: TGTGCCACCCGGACAGGGGGCAATGAGCAGTTCTTC.

This chain uses TRBV9 with TRBJ2-3; D may be TRBD1 or TRBD2 (5 bases each). The V end lost 3 bases, the J end lost 2 bases, and 16 bases lay between the germline ends. The CDR3 spans 16 residues. Germline-derived CDR1 and CDR2 are SGDLS and YYNGEE. The chain's CDR3 is CASSGSGTWVTDTQYF. The CDR3 DNA is TGTGCCAGCAGCGGGTCCGGGACCTGGGTCACAGATACGCAGTATTTT. Drawing the rest from reference TRBV9 and TRBJ2-3, the complete variable domain is DSGVTQTPKHLITATGQRVTLRCSPRSGDLSVYWYQQSLDQGLQFLIQYYNGEERAKGNILERFSAQQFPDLHSELNLSSLELGDSALYFCASSGSGTWVTDTQYFGPGTRLTVL.

The gene calls are TRBV7-9 and TRBJ2-7; TRBD1 matches at 8 bases. Losses at the gene ends were 5 bases for V and 2 bases for J; bases not matched to a gene: 14. The CDR3 spans 17 residues. The germline V gene has CDR1 SEHNR and CDR2 FQNEAQ (reference sequence). The CDR3, as DNA: TGTGCCAGCAGCGTGGACAGGGACATCATCCCGCCCTACGAGCAGTACTTC. Translating gives CASSVDRDIIPPYEQYF.

The rearrangement uses TRBV24-1 and TRBJ2-1, with a tentative D call TRBD2 (5 bases). CDR1 and CDR2 (germline): KGHDR, SFDVKD. V lost 3 bases to trimming and J lost 7 bases, with 18 bases between them. The CDR3 spans 16 residues. The CDR3 region is CATSDPRRGPGNEQFF. CDR3 DNA: TGTGCCACCAGTGATCCCCGGCGTGGTCCGGGGAATGAGCAGTTCTTC.

A few counts support this clonotype. V is TRBV27 and J is TRBJ2-7; TRBD2 matches 8 bases. The CDR3 consists of 16 residues. The V gene end was trimmed by 2 bases and the J gene end by 2 bases; junction bases not matched to a gene: 8. Germline loops: CDR1 MNHEY, CDR2 SMNVEV (reference sequence). This CDR3 reads CASSLKVGGGTYEQYF. The CDR3 nucleotides are TGTGCCAGCAGTTTAAAGGTCGGGGGGGGCACCTACGAGCAGTACTTC.

This clonotype was seen a few times. The chain uses TRBV20-1 and TRBJ2-1, with D possibly being TRBD1 or TRBD2 (7 bases each). The germline V gene encodes CDR1 DFQATT and CDR2 SNEGSKA (reference sequence). The CDR3 is 13 amino acids. The V end was cut by 1 base, the J end by 13 bases, with 17 bases between. The CDR3 DNA reads as TGCAGTGCTAGAGTGGGATCAGGGGGGGATCAGTTCTTC. Its protein product is CSARVGSGGDQFF.